This entry concerns a single T cell receptor beta chain. This sample is part of a study of long-term antiretroviral therapy in people with HIV. This was the immunoSEQ v3.0 assay at survey level. Clones were read by immunoSEQ multiplex PCR, and TCRdb kept only the in-frame ones, dropping some. The table has 30,000 to 40,000 clones, about 80% seen once. V lost 3 bases and J lost 0, with 11 bases in between. Germline V gene lookup returns CDR1 SEHNR and CDR2 FQNEAQ (reference sequence). This CDR3 comprises 15 residues. Sequenced here: unsorted PBMCs, sampled 0.4 years before starting antiretroviral therapy. The receptor was derived from a young man with HIV. The rearrangement uses TRBV7-9 and TRBJ1-1; D not certain. The CDR3 sequence is CASSLVLPLNTEAFF. The CDR3 DNA reads as TGTGCCAGCAGCTTGGTTCTACCACTGAACACTGAAGCTTTCTTT.